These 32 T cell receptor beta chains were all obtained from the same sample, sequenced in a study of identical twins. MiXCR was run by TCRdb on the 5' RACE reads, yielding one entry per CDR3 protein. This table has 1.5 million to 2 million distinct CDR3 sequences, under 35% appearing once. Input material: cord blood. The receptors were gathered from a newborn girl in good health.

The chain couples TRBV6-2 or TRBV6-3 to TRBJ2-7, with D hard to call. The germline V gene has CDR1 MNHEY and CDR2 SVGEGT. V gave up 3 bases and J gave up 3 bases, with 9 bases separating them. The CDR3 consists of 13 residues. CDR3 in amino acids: CASSYIDFYEQYF. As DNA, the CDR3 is TGTGCCAGCAGTTATATCGACTTCTACGAGCAGTACTTC.

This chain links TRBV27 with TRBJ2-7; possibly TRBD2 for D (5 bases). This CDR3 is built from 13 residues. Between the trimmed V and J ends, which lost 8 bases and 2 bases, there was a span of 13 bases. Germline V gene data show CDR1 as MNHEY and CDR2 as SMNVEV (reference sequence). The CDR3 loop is CASARLQTYEQYF. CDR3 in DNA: TGTGCCAGCGCTAGACTACAGACCTACGAGCAGTACTTC.

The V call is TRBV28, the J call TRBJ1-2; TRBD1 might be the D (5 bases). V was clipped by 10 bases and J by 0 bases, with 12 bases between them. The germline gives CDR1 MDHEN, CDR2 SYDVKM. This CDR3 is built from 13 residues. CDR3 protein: CATRGAANYGYTF. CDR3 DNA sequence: TGTGCCACCCGCGGGGCAGCTAACTATGGCTACACCTTC.

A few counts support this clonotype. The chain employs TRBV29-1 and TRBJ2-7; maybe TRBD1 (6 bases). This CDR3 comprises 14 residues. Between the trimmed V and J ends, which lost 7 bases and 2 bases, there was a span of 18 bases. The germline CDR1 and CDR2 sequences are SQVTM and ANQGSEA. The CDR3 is CSARRSRGTYEQYF. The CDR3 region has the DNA TGCAGCGCCCGCAGATCCAGGGGTACCTACGAGCAGTACTTC.

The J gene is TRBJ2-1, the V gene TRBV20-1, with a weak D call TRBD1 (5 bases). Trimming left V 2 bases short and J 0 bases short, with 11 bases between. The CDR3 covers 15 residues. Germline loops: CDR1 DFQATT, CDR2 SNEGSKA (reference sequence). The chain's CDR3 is CSARMPGISYNEQFF. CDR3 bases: TGCAGTGCTAGAATGCCAGGGATCTCCTACAATGAGCAGTTCTTC.

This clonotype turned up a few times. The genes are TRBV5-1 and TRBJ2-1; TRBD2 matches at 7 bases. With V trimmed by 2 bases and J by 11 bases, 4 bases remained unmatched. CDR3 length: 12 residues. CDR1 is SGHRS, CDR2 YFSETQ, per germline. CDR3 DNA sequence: TGCGCCAGCAGCTTTCGACTAGCAAAGCAGTTCTTC. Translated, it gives CASSFRLAKQFF.

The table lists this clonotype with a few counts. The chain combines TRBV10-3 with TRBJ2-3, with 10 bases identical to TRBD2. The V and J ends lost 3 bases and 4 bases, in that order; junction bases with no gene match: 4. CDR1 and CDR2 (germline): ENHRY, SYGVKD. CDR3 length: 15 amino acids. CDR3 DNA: TGTGCCATCAGTGATTCTAGCGGGGGTTCAGATACGCAGTATTTT. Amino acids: CAISDSSGGSDTQYF.

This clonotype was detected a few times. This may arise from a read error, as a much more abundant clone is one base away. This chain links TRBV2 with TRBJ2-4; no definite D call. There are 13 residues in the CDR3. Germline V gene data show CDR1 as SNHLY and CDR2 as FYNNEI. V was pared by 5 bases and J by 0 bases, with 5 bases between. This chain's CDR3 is CASSKPAKNIQYF. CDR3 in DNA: TGTGCCAGCAGTAAGCCAGCCAAAAACATTCAGTACTTC.

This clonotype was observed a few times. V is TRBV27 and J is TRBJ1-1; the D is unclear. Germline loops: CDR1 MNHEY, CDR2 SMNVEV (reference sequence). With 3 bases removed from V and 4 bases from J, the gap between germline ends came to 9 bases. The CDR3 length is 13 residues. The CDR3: CASSFSWGTEAFF. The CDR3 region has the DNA TGTGCCAGCAGTTTTAGTTGGGGCACTGAAGCTTTCTTT.

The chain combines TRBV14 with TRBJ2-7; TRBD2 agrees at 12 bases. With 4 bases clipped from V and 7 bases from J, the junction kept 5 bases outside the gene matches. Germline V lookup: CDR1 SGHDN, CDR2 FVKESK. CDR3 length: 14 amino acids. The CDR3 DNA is TGTGCCAGCAGCCGCCCTAGCGGGAGGGATGAGCAGTACTTC. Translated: CASSRPSGRDEQYF.

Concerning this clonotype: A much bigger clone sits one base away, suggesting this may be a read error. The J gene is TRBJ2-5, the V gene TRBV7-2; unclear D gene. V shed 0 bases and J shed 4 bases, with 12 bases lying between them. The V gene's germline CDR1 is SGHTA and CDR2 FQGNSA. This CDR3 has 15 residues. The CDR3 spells CASSLAFMNPETQYF. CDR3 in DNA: TGTGCCAGCAGCTTAGCGTTTATGAATCCAGAGACCCAGTACTTC.

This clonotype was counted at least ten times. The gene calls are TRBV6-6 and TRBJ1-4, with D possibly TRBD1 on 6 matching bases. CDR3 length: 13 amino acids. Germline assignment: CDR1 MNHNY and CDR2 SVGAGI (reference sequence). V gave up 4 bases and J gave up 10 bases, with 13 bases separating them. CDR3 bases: TGTGCCAGCAGTTTAGGGGGGCGAGTAAAACTGTTTTTT. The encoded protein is CASSLGGRVKLFF.

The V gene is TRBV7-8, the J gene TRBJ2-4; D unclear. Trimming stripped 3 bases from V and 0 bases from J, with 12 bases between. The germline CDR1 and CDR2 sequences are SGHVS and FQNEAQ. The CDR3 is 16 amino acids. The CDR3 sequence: CASSFLGRTAKNIQYF. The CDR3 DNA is TGTGCCAGCAGCTTTTTGGGAAGGACAGCCAAAAACATTCAGTACTTC.

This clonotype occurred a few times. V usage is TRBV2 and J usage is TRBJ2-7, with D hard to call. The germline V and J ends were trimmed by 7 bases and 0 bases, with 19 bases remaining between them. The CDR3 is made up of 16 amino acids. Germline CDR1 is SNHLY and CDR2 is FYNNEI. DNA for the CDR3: TGTGCCAGCACAGCTAACTCGATCAGCGACTCCTACGAGCAGTACTTC. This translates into CASTANSISDSYEQYF.

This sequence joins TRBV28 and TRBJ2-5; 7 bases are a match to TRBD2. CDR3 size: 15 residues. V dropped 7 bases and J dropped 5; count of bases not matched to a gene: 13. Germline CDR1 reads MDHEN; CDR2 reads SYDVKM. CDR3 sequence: CASNARDYPRETQYF. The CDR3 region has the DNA TGTGCCAGCAATGCCCGGGACTATCCTAGGGAGACCCAGTACTTC. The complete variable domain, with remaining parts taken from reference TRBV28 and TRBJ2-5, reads DVKVTQSSRYLVKRTGEKVFLECVQDMDHENMFWYRQDPGLGLRLIYFSYDVKMKEKGDIPEGYSVSREKKERFSLILESASTNQTSMYLCASNARDYPRETQYFGPGTRLLVL.

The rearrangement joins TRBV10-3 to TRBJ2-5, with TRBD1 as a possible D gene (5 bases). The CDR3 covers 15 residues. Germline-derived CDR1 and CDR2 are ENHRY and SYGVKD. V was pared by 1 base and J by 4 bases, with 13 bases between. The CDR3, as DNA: TGTGCCATCAGTGAGTTGACAAGGGGAAGAGAGACCCAGTACTTC. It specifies CAISELTRGRETQYF.

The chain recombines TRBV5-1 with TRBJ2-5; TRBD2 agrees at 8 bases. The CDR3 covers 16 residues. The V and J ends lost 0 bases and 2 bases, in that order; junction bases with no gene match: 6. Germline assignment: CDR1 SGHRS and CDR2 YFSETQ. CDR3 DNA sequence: TGCGCCAGCAGCTTGGATAGACTAGCGCGGCAAGAGACCCAGTACTTC. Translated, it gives CASSLDRLARQETQYF.

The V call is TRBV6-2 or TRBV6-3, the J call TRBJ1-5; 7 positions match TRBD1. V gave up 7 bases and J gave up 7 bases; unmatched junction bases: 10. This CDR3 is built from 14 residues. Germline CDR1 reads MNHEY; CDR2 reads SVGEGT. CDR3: CASNQDRVGQPQHF. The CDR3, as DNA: TGTGCCAGCAATCAAGACAGGGTAGGGCAGCCCCAGCATTTT.

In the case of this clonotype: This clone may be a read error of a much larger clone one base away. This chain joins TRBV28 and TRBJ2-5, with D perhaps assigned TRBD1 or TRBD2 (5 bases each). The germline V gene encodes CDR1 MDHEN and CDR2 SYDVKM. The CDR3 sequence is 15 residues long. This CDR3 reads CASSLDSGPQEIQYF. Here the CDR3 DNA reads TGTGCCAGCAGTCTCGACAGCGGACCCCAAGAGATCCAGTACTTC.

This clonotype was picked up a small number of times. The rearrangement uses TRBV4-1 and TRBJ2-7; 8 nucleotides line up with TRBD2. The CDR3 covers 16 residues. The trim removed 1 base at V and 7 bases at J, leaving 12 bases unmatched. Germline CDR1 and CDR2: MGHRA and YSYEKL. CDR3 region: CASSQGGLGGYNEQYF. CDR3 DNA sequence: TGCGCCAGCAGCCAAGGGGGACTAGGAGGCTACAATGAGCAGTACTTC.

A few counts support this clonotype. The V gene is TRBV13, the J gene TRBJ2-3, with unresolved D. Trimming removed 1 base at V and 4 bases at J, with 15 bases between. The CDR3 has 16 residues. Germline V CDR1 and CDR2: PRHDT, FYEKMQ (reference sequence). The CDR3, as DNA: TGTGCCAGCAGCTTAGTCTCTTCAGAAAGCGCAGATACGCAGTATTTT. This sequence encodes CASSLVSSESADTQYF.

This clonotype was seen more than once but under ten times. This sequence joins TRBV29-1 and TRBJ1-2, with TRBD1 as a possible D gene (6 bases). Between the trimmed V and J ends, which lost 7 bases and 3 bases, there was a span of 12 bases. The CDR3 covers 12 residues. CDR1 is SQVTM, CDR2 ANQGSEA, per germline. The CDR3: CSGLAGDYGYTF. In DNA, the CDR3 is TGCAGCGGTTTGGCAGGGGACTATGGCTACACCTTC.

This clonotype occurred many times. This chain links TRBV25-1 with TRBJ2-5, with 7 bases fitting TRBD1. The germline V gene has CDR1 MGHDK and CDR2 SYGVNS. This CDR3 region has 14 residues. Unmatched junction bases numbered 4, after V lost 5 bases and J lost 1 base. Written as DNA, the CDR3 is TGTGCCAGCAGTATTCGGGACAGCCAAGAGACCCAGTACTTC. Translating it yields CASSIRDSQETQYF.

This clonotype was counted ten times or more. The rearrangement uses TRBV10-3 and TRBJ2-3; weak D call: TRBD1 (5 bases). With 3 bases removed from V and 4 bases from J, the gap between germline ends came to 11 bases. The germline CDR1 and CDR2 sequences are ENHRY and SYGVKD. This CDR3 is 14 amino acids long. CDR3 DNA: TGTGCCATCAGTGACAGGGCAGTATCAGATACGCAGTATTTT. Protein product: CAISDRAVSDTQYF.

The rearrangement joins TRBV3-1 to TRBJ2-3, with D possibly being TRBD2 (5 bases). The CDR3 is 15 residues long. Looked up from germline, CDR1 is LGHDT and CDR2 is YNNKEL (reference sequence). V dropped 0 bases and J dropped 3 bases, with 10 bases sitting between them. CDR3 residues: CASSQDTRETDTQYF. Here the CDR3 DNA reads TGTGCCAGCAGCCAAGATACCCGGGAAACAGATACGCAGTATTTT.

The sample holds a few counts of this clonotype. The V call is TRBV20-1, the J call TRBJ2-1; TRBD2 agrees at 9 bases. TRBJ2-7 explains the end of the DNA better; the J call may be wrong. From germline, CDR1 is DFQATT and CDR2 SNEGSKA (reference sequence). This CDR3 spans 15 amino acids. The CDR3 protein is CSASRSGGSYNEQYF. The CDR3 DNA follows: TGCAGTGCTAGTCGCAGCGGGGGGTCCTACAATGAGCAGTACTTC.

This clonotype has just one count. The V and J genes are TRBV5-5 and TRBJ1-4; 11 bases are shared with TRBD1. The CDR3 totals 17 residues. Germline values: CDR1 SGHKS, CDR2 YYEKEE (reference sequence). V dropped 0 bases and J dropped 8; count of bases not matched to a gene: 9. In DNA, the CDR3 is TGTGCCAGCAGCTTGGGGATCGGACAGGGGGCGCAGGAAAAACTGTTTTTT. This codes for CASSLGIGQGAQEKLFF. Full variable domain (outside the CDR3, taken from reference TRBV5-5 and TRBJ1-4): DAGVTQSPTHLIKTRGQQVTLRCSPISGHKSVSWYQQVLGQGPQFIFQYYEKEERGRGNFPDRFSARQFPNYSSELNVNALLLGDSALYLCASSLGIGQGAQEKLFFGSGTQLSVL.

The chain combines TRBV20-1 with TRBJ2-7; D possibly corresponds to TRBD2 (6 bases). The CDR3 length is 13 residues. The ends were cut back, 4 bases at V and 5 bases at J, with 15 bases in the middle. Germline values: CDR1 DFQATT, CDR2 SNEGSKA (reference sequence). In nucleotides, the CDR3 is TGCAGTGCTACTAGCGAGAGAAAAAACGAGCAGTACTTC. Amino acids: CSATSERKNEQYF.

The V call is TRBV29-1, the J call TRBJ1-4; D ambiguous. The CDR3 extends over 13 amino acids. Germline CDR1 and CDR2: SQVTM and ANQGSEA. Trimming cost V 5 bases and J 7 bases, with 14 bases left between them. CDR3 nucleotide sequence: TGCAGCGTTAGTGGACGAGAGGGTGAAAAACTGTTTTTT. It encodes CSVSGREGEKLFF.

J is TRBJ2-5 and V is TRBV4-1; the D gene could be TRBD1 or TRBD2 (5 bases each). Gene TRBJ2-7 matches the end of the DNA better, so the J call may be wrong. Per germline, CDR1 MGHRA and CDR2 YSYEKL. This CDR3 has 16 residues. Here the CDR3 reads CASSQVTRGERYEQYF. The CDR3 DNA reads TGCGCCAGCAGCCAAGTTACGAGGGGAGAGAGATACGAGCAGTACTTC.

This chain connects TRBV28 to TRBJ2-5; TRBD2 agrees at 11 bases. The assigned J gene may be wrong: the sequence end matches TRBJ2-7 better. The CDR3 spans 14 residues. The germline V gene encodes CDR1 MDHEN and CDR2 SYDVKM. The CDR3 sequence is CASSLVLAGVEQYF. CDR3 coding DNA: TGTGCCAGCAGTTTAGTACTAGCGGGAGTCGAGCAGTACTTC.

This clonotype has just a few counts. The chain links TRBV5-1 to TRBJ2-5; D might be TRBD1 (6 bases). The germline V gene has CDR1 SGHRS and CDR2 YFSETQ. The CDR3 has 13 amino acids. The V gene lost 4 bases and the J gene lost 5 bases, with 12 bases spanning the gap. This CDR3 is CASSGQGLETQYF. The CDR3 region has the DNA TGCGCCAGCAGCGGGCAGGGGTTGGAGACCCAGTACTTC.